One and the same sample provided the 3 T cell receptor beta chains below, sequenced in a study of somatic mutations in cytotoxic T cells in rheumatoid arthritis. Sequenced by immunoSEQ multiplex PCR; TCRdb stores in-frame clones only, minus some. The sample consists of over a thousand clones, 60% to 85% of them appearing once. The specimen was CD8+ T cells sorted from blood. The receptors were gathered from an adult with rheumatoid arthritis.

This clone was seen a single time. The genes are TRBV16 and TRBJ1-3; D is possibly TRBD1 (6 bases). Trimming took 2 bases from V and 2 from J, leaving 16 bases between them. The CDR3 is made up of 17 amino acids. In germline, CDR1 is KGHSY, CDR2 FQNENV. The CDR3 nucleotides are TGTGCCAGCAGCCAAGGGAATACAGGGCCAACTGGAAACACCATATATTTT. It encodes CASSQGNTGPTGNTIYF.

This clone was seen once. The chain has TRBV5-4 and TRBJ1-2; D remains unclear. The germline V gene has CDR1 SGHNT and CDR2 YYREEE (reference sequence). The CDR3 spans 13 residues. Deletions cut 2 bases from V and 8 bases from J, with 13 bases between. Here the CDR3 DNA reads TGTGCCAGCAGCTTTTATGAGGGTACGGGCTACACCTTC. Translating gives CASSFYEGTGYTF.

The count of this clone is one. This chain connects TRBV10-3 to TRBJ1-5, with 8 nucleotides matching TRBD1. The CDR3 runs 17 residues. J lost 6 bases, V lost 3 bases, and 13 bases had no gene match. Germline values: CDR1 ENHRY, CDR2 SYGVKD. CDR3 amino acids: CAISDGGSGGSGQPQHF. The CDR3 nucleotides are TGTGCCATCAGTGACGGTGGGTCAGGGGGCTCGGGTCAGCCCCAGCATTTT.